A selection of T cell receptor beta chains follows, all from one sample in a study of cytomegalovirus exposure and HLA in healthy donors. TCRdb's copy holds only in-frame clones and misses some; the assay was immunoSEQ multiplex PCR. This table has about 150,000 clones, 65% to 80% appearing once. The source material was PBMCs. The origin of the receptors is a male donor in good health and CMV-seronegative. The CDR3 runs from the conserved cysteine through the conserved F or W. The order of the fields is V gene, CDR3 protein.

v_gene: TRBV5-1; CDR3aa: CASSQGPGNTIYF
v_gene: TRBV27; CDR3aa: CASSPRTGIRFGAFF
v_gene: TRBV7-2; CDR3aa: CASSLKPRTGGAGNTEAFF
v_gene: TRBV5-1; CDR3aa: CATCPSGSSYNEQFF
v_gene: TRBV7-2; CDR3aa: CASREPGLGVDTQYF
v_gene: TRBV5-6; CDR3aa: CASSPGGRTKETQYF
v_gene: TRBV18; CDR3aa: CASSPGTGGAGEKLFF
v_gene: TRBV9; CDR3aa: CASSPDPGLPYEQYF
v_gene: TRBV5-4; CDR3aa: CASSRRTGLLDTEAFF
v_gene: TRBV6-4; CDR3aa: CASSDGVDRGGTDTQYF
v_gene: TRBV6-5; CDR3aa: CASSYSPGEAYEQYF
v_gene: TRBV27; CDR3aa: CARPRTLHF
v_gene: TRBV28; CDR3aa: CASSLGQGNTEAFF
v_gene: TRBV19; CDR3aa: CASSSPSRDRASQPQHF
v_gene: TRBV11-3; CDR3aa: CASSRDRDEQYF
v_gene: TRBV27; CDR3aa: CASSLLRPDTDTQYF
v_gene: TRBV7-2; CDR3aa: CASSLGWTSGSSYEQYF
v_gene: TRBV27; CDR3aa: CASSAHRDRGPLLFF
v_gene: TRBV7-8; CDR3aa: CASSLEEGQPQHF
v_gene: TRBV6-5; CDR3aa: CASSDPRVSPLHF
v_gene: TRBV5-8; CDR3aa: CASSLRPVLGSSEQFF
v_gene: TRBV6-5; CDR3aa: CASSLTAGPYYEQYF
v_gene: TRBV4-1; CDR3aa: CASSQGPLRSEQYF
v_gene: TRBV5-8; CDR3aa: CASSLNRGTYGYTF
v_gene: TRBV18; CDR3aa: CASSPQASRQYNYEQYF
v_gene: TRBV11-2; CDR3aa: CASSFPRRDRVENTQYF
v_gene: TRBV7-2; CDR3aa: CASSFRLRLSSYNEQFF
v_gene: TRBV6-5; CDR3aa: CASSYGPQWNSPLHF
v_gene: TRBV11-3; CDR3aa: CASSLGAGELFF
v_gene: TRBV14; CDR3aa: CASSPTGTANEKLFF
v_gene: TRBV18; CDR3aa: CASSPGAPEAFF
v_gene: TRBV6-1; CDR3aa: CASGIGTGETQYF
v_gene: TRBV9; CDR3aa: CASSKGGTGGIYEQYF
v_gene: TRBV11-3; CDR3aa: CASSFSGGGGTQYF
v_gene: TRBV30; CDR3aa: CAWSFGGSGLNLVGYEQYF
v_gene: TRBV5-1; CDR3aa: CASSLGDREENQPQHF
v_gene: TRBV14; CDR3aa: CASSQDYREVGTDTQYF
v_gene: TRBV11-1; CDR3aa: CASSQGNANEKLFF
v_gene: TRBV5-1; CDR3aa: CASSFRQGQYNEQFF
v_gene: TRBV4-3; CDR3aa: CASSQEWTGSYEQYF
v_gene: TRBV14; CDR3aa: CASSQDSWTETYTGELFF
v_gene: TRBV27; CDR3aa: CASSPDRNSPLHF
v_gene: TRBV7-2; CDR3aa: CASSLEGTGSYNEQFF
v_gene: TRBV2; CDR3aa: CASSEAGGGVRSYEQYF
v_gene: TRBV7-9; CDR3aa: CASSFQTSGYNEQFF
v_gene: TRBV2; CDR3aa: CASSEGATGNAEAFF
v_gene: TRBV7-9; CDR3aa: CASSYPGTGRREQYF
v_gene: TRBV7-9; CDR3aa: CASSLVPPRTGLRNTEAFF
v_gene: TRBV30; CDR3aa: CAWSGRGLGTDTQYF
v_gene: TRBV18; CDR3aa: CASSPPLGLDNEQFF
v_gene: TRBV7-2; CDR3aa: CASSLERGDEQFF
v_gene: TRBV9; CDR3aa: CASSYGQGVSYEQYF
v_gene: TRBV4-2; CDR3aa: CASSQLPGQGHPGMNTEAFF